This T cell receptor beta chain was documented in a study of T cell repertoires in cytomegalovirus infection. Overall study: Public TCR beta signatures marked donors with CMV infection and the matching HLA.

TCRdb recomputed calls from the reads with MiXCR, one row per CDR3 protein. The data show 150,000 to 200,000 distinct CDR3 sequences, approximately 28% seen once. Germline CDR1 and CDR2: LGHNT and FRNRAP. This CDR3 is built from 13 residues. Trimming removed 7 bases from V and 2 bases from J, with 11 bases in between. Study-level findings and limits: HLA-C-restricted CMV-specific TCR beta clonotypes were dominant in the ex vivo response. Frequencies of public TCR beta families were cumulated, and this identified carriers of CMV plus the relevant HLA.

Worth noting for this clonotype: Its antigen remains unidentified.

This TCR derives from a human donor in good health (CMV status not recorded). Some clones in this sample may be carry-over from other donors' samples. The sample consisted of PBMCs. V and J are TRBV12-5 and TRBJ1-1; a possible D gene is TRBD1 (6 bases). The CDR3 protein is CASARGPNTEAFF. As DNA, the CDR3 is TGTGCTAGTGCCAGGGGTCCTAACACTGAAGCTTTCTTT.